This T cell receptor beta chain was identified in a study of vaccination effects on CD4 cells after COVID-19. Study observations and caveats: Marked clonal contraction of infection- and vaccine-induced clones was seen late after vaccination.

Antigen-specific CD4+ T cells expanded by the ViraFEST assay with viral peptide pools were then sequenced. Researchers isolated CD4+ T cells once approximately eleven days of culture had elapsed. Every participant took two doses of the BNT162b2 or mRNA-1273 vaccine. At days 3 and 7, half of the medium was exchanged for IL-2 medium. Produced via immunoSEQ multiplex PCR; TCRdb's table is partial and in-frame only. The profile shows about 46,000 clones, about 70% of them singletons. As concerns this clone: Its antigen is unknown.

This CDR3 has 13 residues. V lost 2 bases, J lost 2 bases, and 5 bases lay in between. CDR1 and CDR2 (germline): KGHSH, LQKENI. V gene TRBV18 combines with J gene TRBJ2-3; D uncertain. Sequencing used CD4+ T cells from PBMCs cultured with HCoV-OC43 spike peptides, obtained after COVID-19 vaccination. The subset: HCoV-OC43 spike overlapping peptide pool stimulation. This clonotype originated in a human donor who received a COVID-19 vaccine. CDR3 in amino acids: CASSPGNTDTQYF. The CDR3, as DNA: TGTGCCAGCTCACCAGGGAACACAGATACGCAGTATTTT.